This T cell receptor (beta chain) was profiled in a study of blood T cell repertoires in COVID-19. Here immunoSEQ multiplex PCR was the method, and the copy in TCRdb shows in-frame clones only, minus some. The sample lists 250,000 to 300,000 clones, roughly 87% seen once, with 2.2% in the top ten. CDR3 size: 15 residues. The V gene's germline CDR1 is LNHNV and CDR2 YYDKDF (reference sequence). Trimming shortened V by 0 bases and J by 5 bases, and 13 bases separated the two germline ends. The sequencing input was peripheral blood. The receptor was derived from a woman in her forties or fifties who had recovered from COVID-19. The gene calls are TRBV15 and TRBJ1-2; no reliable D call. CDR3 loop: CATSREDVGEYGYTF. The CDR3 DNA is TGTGCCACCAGCAGAGAGGATGTGGGCGAGTATGGCTACACCTTC.